A selection of T cell receptor beta chains follows, all from one sample in a study of T-cell memory formation after mild COVID-19. TCRdb analysed the 5' RACE reads with MiXCR anew, one entry per CDR3 protein. This table has over 55,000 distinct CDR3 sequences, more than 8% appearing once. The source material was PBMCs or a T cell subset sorted from them (not recorded which). Receptor source: a young man who had mild COVID-19 (a few samples of this study predate the infection). Cell type and time point are not known. CDR3s include the opening cysteine and the closing phenylalanine or tryptophan. A D gene is named only where the DNA matches it firmly. The size entry is marked missing in some rows and otherwise reads once, few, many or a size class.

clone size | J gene | V gene | D gene | CDR3 protein | CDR3 DNA
many | TRBJ2-3 | TRBV7-2 | TRBD2 | CASSLIRGGADTQYF | TGTGCCAGCAGCTTAATTCGGGGGGGCGCAGATACGCAGTATTTT
many | TRBJ1-6 | TRBV7-9 | - | CASSAVTVHSPLHF | TGTGCCAGCAGTGCCGTTACGGTTCATTCACCCCTCCACTTT
many | TRBJ2-3 | TRBV6-5 | - | CASSAALGGSTDTQYF | TGTGCCAGCAGCGCCGCCCTTGGCGGGAGCACAGATACGCAGTATTTT
few | TRBJ2-1 | TRBV19 | TRBD2 | CASSTSGGQQFF | TGTGCCAGTAGTACATCGGGGGGGCAACAGTTCTTC
few | TRBJ1-2 | TRBV4-2 | TRBD1 | CASSQDLRGDSYGYTF | TGTGCCAGCAGCCAAGATTTGCGGGGGGACAGCTATGGCTACACCTTC
- | TRBJ1-4 | TRBV27 | TRBD1 | CASSLAGTATNEKLFF | TGTGCCAGCAGTTTGGCCGGGACAGCAACTAATGAAAAACTGTTTTTT
few | TRBJ1-1 | TRBV5-5 | - | CASSLMLGLNTEAFF | TGTGCCAGCAGCTTGATGCTTGGACTGAACACTGAAGCTTTCTTT
- | TRBJ2-5 | TRBV30 | TRBD2 | CAWSRTSGLETQYF | TGTGCCTGGAGCAGGACTAGCGGACTAGAGACCCAGTACTTC
many | TRBJ2-3 | TRBV4-1 | TRBD2 | CASSQTPLGGTDTQYF | TGCGCCAGCAGCCAAACCCCCTTGGGGGGGACAGATACGCAGTATTTT
- | TRBJ2-1 | TRBV7-6 | - | CASSPLAGGQFNEQFF | TGTGCCAGCAGCCCACTGGCGGGGGGACAGTTTAATGAGCAGTTCTTC
many | TRBJ2-5 | TRBV7-3 | - | CASSTQGGLAATQYF | TGTGCCAGCAGCACGCAAGGGGGATTAGCGGCGACCCAGTACTTC
few | TRBJ1-1 | TRBV19 | - | CASNRRNTEAFF | TGTGCCAGTAACAGGAGGAACACTGAAGCTTTCTTT
few | TRBJ2-2 | TRBV7-2 | TRBD1 | CASRPGQGRFGELFF | TGTGCCAGCAGGCCGGGACAGGGTCGATTCGGGGAGCTGTTTTTT
few | TRBJ2-5 | TRBV29-1 | TRBD1 | CSWGDRYPETQYF | TGCAGCTGGGGGGACAGGTATCCAGAGACCCAGTACTTC
few | TRBJ1-2 | TRBV12-3/TRBV12-4 | - | CASSRDNYGYTF | TGTGCCAGCAGTCGGGACAACTATGGCTACACCTTC
- | TRBJ2-3 | TRBV7-2 | - | CASSFSGETQSTQYF | TGTGCCAGCAGCTTCTCGGGCGAGACACAGAGTACGCAGTATTTT
many | TRBJ1-5 | TRBV7-2 | TRBD1 | CASRTGGGNQPQHF | TGTGCCAGCAGGACAGGGGGCGGCAATCAGCCCCAGCATTTT
- | TRBJ1-5 | TRBV5-1 | - | CASSRDGGTNQPQHF | TGCGCCAGCAGCCGGGACGGGGGAACCAATCAGCCCCAGCATTTT
- | TRBJ1-6 | TRBV20-1 | - | CSVPRQVSGSYNSPLHF | TGCAGTGTCCCCCGACAGGTTTCGGGCTCCTATAATTCACCCCTCCACTTT
many | TRBJ2-1 | TRBV4-2 | - | CASSVGAGGPYNEQFF | TGTGCCAGCAGCGTTGGGGCCGGGGGTCCCTACAATGAGCAGTTCTTC
- | TRBJ1-2 | TRBV4-1 | - | CASSQGERTVNYGYTF | TGCGCCAGCAGCCAAGGGGAGAGGACAGTGAACTATGGCTACACCTTC
- | TRBJ1-2 | TRBV6-5 | TRBD1 | CASSRDRTGGGYTF | TGTGCCAGCAGTCGCGACAGGACAGGAGGAGGCTACACCTTC
few | TRBJ2-2 | TRBV12-3/TRBV12-4 | - | CASSLRRETGELFF | TGTGCCAGCAGTTTAAGACGGGAGACCGGGGAGCTGTTTTTT
many | TRBJ2-6 | TRBV7-8 | - | CASSLPRRYSGANVLTF | TGTGCCAGCAGCTTACCCCGACGGTACTCTGGGGCCAACGTCCTGACTTTC